These T cell receptor beta chains were read from a single sample in a study of shared clonotypes between healthy human individuals. Assay: immunoSEQ multiplex PCR; the TCRdb copy retains only in-frame clones and omits some. Here the sample spans about 980,000 clones, over 75% being singletons. Source material: memory CD4+ T cells sorted from blood. These receptors were obtained from a man between 18 and 29 years old in good health. The CDR3 runs from the conserved cysteine through the conserved F or W. Fields, in order: D gene, J gene, clone size, V gene, CDR3 length, CDR3 protein, CDR3 DNA. The D gene is left open where the match is weak. Clone sizes are given selectively: once, few, many, or a class where the clone is expanded.

D: .
J: TRBJ1-1
size: .
V: TRBV5-1
length: 13
CDR3: CASSLGDNTEAFF
DNA: TGCGCCAGCAGCTTGGGCGATAACACTGAAGCTTTCTTT

D: TRBD2
J: TRBJ2-7
size: .
V: TRBV4-3
length: 16
CDR3: CASSQIGTSGPNEQYF
DNA: TGCGCCAGCAGCCAGATCGGGACTAGCGGACCTAACGAGCAGTACTTC

D: .
J: TRBJ2-4
size: many
V: TRBV4-2
length: 16
CDR3: CASSQDVAGSKNIQYF
DNA: TGTGCCAGCAGCCAAGATGTCGCAGGGAGCAAAAACATTCAGTACTTC

D: TRBD1
J: TRBJ1-2
size: .
V: TRBV10-3
length: 14
CDR3: CAIKSTGGSDGYTF
DNA: TGTGCCATCAAAAGCACAGGGGGCTCAGATGGCTACACCTTC

D: TRBD1
J: TRBJ1-6
size: few
V: TRBV5-1
length: 16
CDR3: CASSGQGADPSSPLHF
DNA: TGCGCCAGCAGTGGACAGGGGGCGGATCCGAGTTCACCCCTCCACTTT

D: .
J: TRBJ2-1
size: .
V: TRBV7-2
length: 17
CDR3: CASSPGQFRAPYNEQFF
DNA: TGTGCCAGCAGCCCGGGACAATTTAGGGCACCCTACAATGAGCAGTTCTTC

D: .
J: TRBJ1-2
size: .
V: TRBV27
length: 18
CDR3: CASSAGTHDPKSNYGYTF
DNA: TGTGCCAGCAGCGCCGGGACTCACGACCCAAAAAGTAACTATGGCTACACCTTC

D: .
J: TRBJ1-4
size: .
V: TRBV27
length: 14
CDR3: CASSWLGPSEKLFF
DNA: TGTGCCAGCAGTTGGTTGGGGCCGTCTGAAAAACTGTTTTTT

D: TRBD1
J: TRBJ1-1
size: .
V: TRBV6-1
length: 12
CDR3: CASSAQGAEAFF
DNA: TGTGCCAGCAGTGCACAGGGGGCTGAAGCTTTCTTT

D: .
J: TRBJ2-6
size: .
V: TRBV7-2
length: 14
CDR3: CASSPSSGANVLTF
DNA: TGTGCCAGCAGCCCAAGCTCTGGGGCCAACGTCCTGACTTTC

D: .
J: TRBJ1-1
size: .
V: TRBV4-1
length: 16
CDR3: CASSQVYQGGNTEAFF
DNA: TGCGCCAGCAGCCAAGTTTACCAGGGAGGTAACACTGAAGCTTTCTTT

D: .
J: TRBJ2-3
size: .
V: TRBV5-1
length: 14
CDR3: CASSFARVTDTQYF
DNA: TGCGCCAGCAGCTTTGCTAGGGTCACAGATACGCAGTATTTT

D: TRBD2
J: TRBJ2-7
size: once
V: TRBV5-1
length: 15
CDR3: CASSSDSGGTYEQYF
DNA: TGCGCCAGCAGCTCCGATAGCGGGGGGACGTACGAGCAGTACTTC

D: .
J: TRBJ2-1
size: .
V: TRBV2
length: 16
CDR3: CASSEAGGTLYNEQFF
DNA: TGTGCCAGCAGTGAGGCTGGGGGGACCCTCTACAATGAGCAGTTCTTC

D: TRBD1
J: TRBJ1-2
size: once
V: TRBV19
length: 12
CDR3: CVTEGTAYGYTF
DNA: TGTGTCACGGAGGGGACAGCCTATGGCTACACCTTC

D: .
J: TRBJ1-6
size: few
V: TRBV10-3
length: 12
CDR3: CAISGGNSPLHF
DNA: TGTGCCATTTCTGGGGGCAATTCACCCCTCCACTTT

D: .
J: TRBJ2-7
size: .
V: TRBV28
length: 15
CDR3: CASSSTGLSSYEQYF
DNA: TGTGCCAGCAGTTCTACAGGGCTGAGCTCCTACGAGCAGTACTTC

D: .
J: TRBJ1-2
size: once
V: TRBV7-2
length: 13
CDR3: CASSPPGVYGYTF
DNA: TGTGCCAGCAGCCCTCCCGGGGTCTATGGCTACACCTTC

D: .
J: TRBJ2-7
size: .
V: TRBV2
length: 13
CDR3: CASSEEVAWEQYF
DNA: TGTGCCAGCAGTGAAGAGGTAGCGTGGGAGCAGTACTTC

D: TRBD1
J: TRBJ1-5
size: .
V: TRBV5-6
length: 14
CDR3: CASSNRGMGQPQHF
DNA: TGTGCCAGCAGCAACAGGGGGATGGGTCAGCCCCAGCATTTT

D: .
J: TRBJ2-7
size: .
V: TRBV7-2
length: 11
CDR3: CASSQQGEQYF
DNA: TGTGCCAGCAGCCAACAGGGCGAGCAGTACTTC

D: .
J: TRBJ2-2
size: .
V: TRBV10-3
length: 13
CDR3: CATTDGNTGELFF
DNA: TGTGCCACGACGGACGGGAACACCGGGGAGCTGTTTTTT

D: .
J: TRBJ1-4
size: once
V: TRBV2
length: 16
CDR3: CASRRNTVATNEKLFF
DNA: TGTGCCAGCAGACGCAACACAGTGGCAACTAATGAAAAACTGTTTTTT

D: TRBD1
J: TRBJ2-7
size: .
V: TRBV5-4
length: 14
CDR3: CASSLRQGTYEQYF
DNA: TGTGCCAGCAGCCTAAGACAGGGAACCTACGAGCAGTACTTC

D: .
J: TRBJ1-1
size: .
V: TRBV19
length: 12
CDR3: CASSRQNTEAFF
DNA: TGTGCCAGTAGTAGACAGAACACTGAAGCTTTCTTT

D: TRBD1
J: TRBJ1-6
size: .
V: TRBV5-4
length: 15
CDR3: CASSLNSGQGITLHF
DNA: TGTGCCAGCAGCCTCAACTCGGGACAGGGGATAACCCTCCACTTT

D: .
J: TRBJ2-1
size: .
V: TRBV19
length: 11
CDR3: CASRDWNEQFF
DNA: TGTGCCAGTAGGGACTGGAATGAGCAGTTCTTC

D: .
J: TRBJ1-4
size: .
V: TRBV19
length: 14
CDR3: CASSIEAKNEKLFF
DNA: TGTGCCAGTAGTATTGAGGCGAAAAATGAAAAACTGTTTTTT

D: TRBD1
J: TRBJ2-7
size: .
V: TRBV28
length: 14
CDR3: CASSLPDRAVEQYF
DNA: TGTGCCAGCAGTTTACCTGACAGGGCGGTCGAGCAGTACTTC

D: TRBD1
J: TRBJ1-1
size: few
V: TRBV18
length: 14
CDR3: CASSQGAGNTEAFF
DNA: TGTGCCAGCTCACAGGGGGCGGGGAACACTGAAGCTTTCTTT

D: TRBD1
J: TRBJ2-2
size: .
V: TRBV28
length: 15
CDR3: CASSSGGGWTGELFF
DNA: TGTGCCAGCAGTTCAGGGGGCGGGTGGACCGGGGAGCTGTTTTTT

D: .
J: TRBJ2-1
size: .
V: TRBV20-1
length: 11
CDR3: CSARGGTEQFF
DNA: TGCAGTGCTAGGGGCGGCACTGAGCAGTTCTTC

D: TRBD1
J: TRBJ1-2
size: .
V: TRBV18
length: 13
CDR3: CASSLDRTYGYTF
DNA: TGTGCCAGCTCACTGGACAGGACTTATGGCTACACCTTC

D: .
J: TRBJ2-3
size: .
V: TRBV9
length: 14
CDR3: CASSPRLLRDTQYF
DNA: TGTGCCAGCAGCCCCCGGTTGTTAAGAGATACGCAGTATTTT

D: TRBD1
J: TRBJ2-1
size: .
V: TRBV6-1
length: 15
CDR3: CASSEDRGSYNEQFF
DNA: TGTGCCAGCAGTGAAGACAGGGGGTCCTACAATGAGCAGTTCTTC

D: .
J: TRBJ1-1
size: .
V: TRBV19
length: 16
CDR3: CASGTPPREGSTEAFF
DNA: TGTGCCAGCGGAACACCACCTCGAGAGGGTAGCACTGAAGCTTTCTTT

D: .
J: TRBJ2-1
size: .
V: TRBV7-2
length: 14
CDR3: CASSSGPLYNEQFF
DNA: TGTGCCAGCAGCTCGGGACCCCTCTACAATGAGCAGTTCTTC

D: TRBD1
J: TRBJ1-1
size: .
V: TRBV11-1
length: 15
CDR3: CASSPGQGVGTEAFF
DNA: TGTGCCAGCAGCCCTGGACAGGGAGTGGGGACTGAAGCTTTCTTT

D: TRBD2
J: TRBJ2-7
size: .
V: TRBV10-2
length: 18
CDR3: CASSDPFSGRGNSYEQYF
DNA: TGCGCCAGCAGTGACCCTTTTAGCGGGAGGGGAAACTCCTACGAGCAGTACTTC

D: .
J: TRBJ1-5
size: .
V: TRBV28
length: 16
CDR3: CASSSRLPAGNQPQHF
DNA: TGTGCCAGCAGTTCTAGACTCCCCGCGGGCAATCAGCCCCAGCATTTT

D: TRBD1
J: TRBJ2-7
size: .
V: TRBV2
length: 14
CDR3: CASSLTGSLYEQYF
DNA: TGTGCCAGCAGTTTGACAGGGTCTCTCTACGAGCAGTACTTC

D: .
J: TRBJ2-7
size: .
V: TRBV6-6
length: 14
CDR3: CASSYGQGKWEQYF
DNA: TGTGCCAGCAGTTACGGGCAGGGAAAGTGGGAGCAGTACTTC